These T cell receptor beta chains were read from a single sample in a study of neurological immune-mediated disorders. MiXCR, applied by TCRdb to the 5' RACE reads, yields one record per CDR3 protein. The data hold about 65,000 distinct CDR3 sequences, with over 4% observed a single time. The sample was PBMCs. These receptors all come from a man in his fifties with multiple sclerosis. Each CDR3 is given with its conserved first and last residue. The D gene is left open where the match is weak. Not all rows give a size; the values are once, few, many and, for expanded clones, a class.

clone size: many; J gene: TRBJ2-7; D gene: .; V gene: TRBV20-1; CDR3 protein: CSARDSESSSYEQYF; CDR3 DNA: TGCAGTGCTAGAGATTCAGAATCGAGCTCCTACGAGCAGTACTTC
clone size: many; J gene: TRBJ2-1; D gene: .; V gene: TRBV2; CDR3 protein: CASSGFGRGPNEQFF; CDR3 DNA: TGTGCCAGCAGCGGGTTTGGGCGGGGGCCCAATGAGCAGTTCTTC
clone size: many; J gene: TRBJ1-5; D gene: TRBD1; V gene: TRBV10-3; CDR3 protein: CAIGQGGDNQPQHF; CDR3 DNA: TGTGCCATCGGGCAGGGGGGTGACAATCAGCCCCAGCATTTT
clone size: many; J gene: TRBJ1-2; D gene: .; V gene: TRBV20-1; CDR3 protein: CSARAGLDYGYTF; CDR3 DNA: TGCAGTGCTAGAGCGGGTTTAGACTATGGCTACACCTTC
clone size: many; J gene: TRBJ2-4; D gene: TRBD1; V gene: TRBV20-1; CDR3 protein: CSARSPGDRGRWAKNIQYF; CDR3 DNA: TGCAGTGCCAGGAGTCCGGGAGACAGGGGGCGATGGGCCAAAAACATTCAGTACTTC
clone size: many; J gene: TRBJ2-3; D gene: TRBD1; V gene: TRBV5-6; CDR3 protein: CASSLDGTGTRDTQYF; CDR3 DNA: TGTGCCAGCAGCTTGGACGGGACAGGGACCAGAGATACGCAGTATTTT
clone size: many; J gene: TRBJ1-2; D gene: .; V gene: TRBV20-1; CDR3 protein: CSARDSWGGYGYTF; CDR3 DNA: TGCAGTGCTAGAGATTCCTGGGGTGGCTATGGCTACACCTTC
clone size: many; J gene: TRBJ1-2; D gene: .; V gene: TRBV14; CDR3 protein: CASSQVGLAGYTF; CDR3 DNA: TGTGCCAGCAGCCAAGTGGGGTTAGCTGGCTACACCTTC
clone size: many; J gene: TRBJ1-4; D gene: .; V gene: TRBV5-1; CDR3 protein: CASSSTGNRYNEKLFF; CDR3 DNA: TGCGCCAGCAGCTCAACGGGGAACAGATATAATGAAAAACTGTTTTTT
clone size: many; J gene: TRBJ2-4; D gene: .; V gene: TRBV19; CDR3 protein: CASRTDVGTHNIQYF; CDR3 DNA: TGTGCCAGTAGAACCGACGTGGGCACCCACAACATTCAGTACTTC
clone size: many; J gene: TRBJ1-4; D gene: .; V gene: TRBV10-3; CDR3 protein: CAISAMAEKLFF; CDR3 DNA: TGTGCCATCAGTGCCATGGCAGAAAAACTGTTTTTT
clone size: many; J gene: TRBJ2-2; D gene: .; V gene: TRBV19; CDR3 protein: CASSLGLVGELFF; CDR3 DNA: TGTGCCAGTAGTCTAGGGCTGGTCGGGGAGCTGTTTTTT
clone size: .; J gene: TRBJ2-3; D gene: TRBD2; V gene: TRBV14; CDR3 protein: CASSQDVVAGSTDTQYF; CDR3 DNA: TGTGCCAGCAGCCAAGACGTGGTAGCGGGGAGCACAGATACGCAGTATTTT
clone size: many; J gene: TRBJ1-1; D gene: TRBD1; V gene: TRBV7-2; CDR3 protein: CASSLEAGGFNTEAFF; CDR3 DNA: TGTGCCAGCAGCTTAGAAGCAGGGGGCTTTAACACTGAAGCTTTCTTT
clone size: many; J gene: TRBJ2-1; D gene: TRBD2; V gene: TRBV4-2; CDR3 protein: CASSQVPGTSGEVEQFF; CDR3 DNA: TGTGCCAGCAGCCAAGTTCCTGGGACTAGCGGGGAGGTGGAGCAGTTCTTC
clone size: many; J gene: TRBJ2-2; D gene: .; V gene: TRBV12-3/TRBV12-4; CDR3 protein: CASRSGALNTGELFF; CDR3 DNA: TGTGCCAGCAGATCCGGGGCCCTAAACACCGGGGAGCTGTTTTTT
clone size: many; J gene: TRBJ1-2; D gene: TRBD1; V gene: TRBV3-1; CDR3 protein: CASSPRDRPNYGYTF; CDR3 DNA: TGTGCCAGCAGCCCCCGGGACAGACCTAACTATGGCTACACCTTC
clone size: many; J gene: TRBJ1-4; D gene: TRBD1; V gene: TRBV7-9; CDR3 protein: CASSFGQANEKLFF; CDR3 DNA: TGTGCCAGCAGCTTCGGACAGGCCAATGAAAAACTGTTTTTT
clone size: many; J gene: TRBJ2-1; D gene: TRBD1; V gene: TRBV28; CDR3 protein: CASSQRQGASYNEQFF; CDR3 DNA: TGTGCCAGCAGTCAAAGACAGGGGGCTTCCTACAATGAGCAGTTCTTC
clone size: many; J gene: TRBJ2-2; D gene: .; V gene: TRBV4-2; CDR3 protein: CASSQGSGPNTGELFF; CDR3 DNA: TGTGCCAGCAGCCAGGGCTCGGGCCCCAACACCGGGGAGCTGTTTTTT
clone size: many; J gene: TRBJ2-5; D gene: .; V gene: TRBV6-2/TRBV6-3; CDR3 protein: CASSPAWVQETQYF; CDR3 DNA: TGTGCCAGCAGCCCCGCGTGGGTTCAAGAGACCCAGTACTTC
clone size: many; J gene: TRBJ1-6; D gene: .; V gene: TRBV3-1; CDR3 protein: CASSWGSSYNSPLHF; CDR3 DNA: TGTGCCAGCAGCTGGGGGAGCTCCTATAATTCACCCCTCCACTTT
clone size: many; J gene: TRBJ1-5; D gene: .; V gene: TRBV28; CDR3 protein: CASIGPLGAVSNQPQHF; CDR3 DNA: TGTGCCAGCATAGGCCCTCTTGGCGCAGTTAGCAATCAGCCCCAGCATTTT
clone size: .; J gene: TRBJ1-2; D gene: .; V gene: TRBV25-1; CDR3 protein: CASSPYRGDNYGYTF; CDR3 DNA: TGTGCCAGCAGTCCCTACCGTGGGGATAACTATGGCTACACCTTC
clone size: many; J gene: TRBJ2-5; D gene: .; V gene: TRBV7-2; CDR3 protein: CASSPSRAQETQYF; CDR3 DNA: TGTGCCAGCAGCCCAAGCAGGGCACAAGAGACCCAGTACTTC
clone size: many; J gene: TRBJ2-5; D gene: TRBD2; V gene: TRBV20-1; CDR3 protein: CSAMTSGGAKTQYF; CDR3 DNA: TGCAGTGCTATGACTAGCGGGGGGGCGAAGACCCAGTACTTC
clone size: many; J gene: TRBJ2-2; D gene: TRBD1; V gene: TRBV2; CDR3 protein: CASSARQGWSTGELFF; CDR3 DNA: TGTGCCAGCAGTGCAAGACAGGGTTGGAGCACCGGGGAGCTGTTTTTT
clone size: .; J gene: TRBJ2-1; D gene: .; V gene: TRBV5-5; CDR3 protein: CASSLVLDRMAEQFF; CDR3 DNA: TGTGCCAGCAGCTTGGTCCTCGACAGGATGGCTGAGCAGTTCTTC
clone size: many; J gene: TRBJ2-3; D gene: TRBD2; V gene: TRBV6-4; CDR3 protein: CASSGTSGGVQYF; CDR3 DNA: TGTGCCAGCAGTGGGACTAGCGGGGGAGTGCAGTATTTT
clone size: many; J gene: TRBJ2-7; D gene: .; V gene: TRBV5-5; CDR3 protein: CASSWVRPPYEQYF; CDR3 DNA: TGTGCCAGCAGTTGGGTCCGTCCCCCCTACGAGCAGTACTTC
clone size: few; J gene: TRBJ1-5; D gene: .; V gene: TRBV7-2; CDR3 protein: CASSLAVGGSNQPQHF; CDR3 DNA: TGTGCCAGCAGCTTAGCGGTGGGGGGTAGCAATCAGCCCCAGCATTTT
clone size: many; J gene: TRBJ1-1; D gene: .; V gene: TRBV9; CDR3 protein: CASSVGITGRVMNTEAFF; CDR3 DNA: TGTGCCAGCAGCGTAGGAATCACAGGGAGAGTGATGAACACTGAAGCTTTCTTT
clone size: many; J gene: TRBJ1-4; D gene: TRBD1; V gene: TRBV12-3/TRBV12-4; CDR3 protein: CAVGQGWEKLFF; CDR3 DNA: TGTGCAGTTGGACAGGGCTGGGAAAAACTGTTTTTT
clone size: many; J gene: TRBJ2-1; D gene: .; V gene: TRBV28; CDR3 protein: CASSLSGGHAPNEQFF; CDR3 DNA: TGTGCCAGCAGTCTTTCAGGGGGGCACGCCCCCAATGAGCAGTTCTTC
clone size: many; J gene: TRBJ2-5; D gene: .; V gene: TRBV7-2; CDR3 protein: CASSRQKAGGETQYF; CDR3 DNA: TGTGCCAGCAGCCGACAAAAGGCGGGTGGGGAGACCCAGTACTTC
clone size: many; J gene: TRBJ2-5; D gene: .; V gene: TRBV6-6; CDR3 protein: CAGQGPQSGGEEETQYF; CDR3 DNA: TGTGCCGGCCAGGGACCCCAGTCAGGGGGGGAAGAAGAGACCCAGTACTTC
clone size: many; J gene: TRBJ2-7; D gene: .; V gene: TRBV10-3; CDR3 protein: CAISEYEGLAYEQYF; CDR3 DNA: TGTGCCATCAGTGAGTATGAGGGGTTAGCCTACGAGCAGTACTTC
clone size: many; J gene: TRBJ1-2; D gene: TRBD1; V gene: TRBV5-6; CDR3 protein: CASSLGTGHYGYTF; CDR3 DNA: TGTGCCAGCAGCTTGGGGACAGGGCACTATGGCTACACCTTC
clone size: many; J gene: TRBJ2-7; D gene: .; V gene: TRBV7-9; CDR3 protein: CASSFTQGYEQYF; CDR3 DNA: TGTGCCAGCAGCTTCACACAGGGTTACGAGCAGTACTTC
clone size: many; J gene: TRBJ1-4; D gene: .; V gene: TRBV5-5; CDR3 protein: CASSSLFGGKLFF; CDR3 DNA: TGTGCCAGCAGCTCCTTATTTGGGGGAAAACTGTTTTTT
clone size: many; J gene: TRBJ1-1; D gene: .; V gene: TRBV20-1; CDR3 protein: CSAGVSNTEAFF; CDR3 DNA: TGCAGTGCCGGGGTGAGCAACACTGAAGCTTTCTTT
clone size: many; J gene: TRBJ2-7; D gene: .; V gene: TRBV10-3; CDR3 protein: CATALGARESEQYF; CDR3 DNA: TGTGCCACCGCATTAGGGGCGAGGGAATCCGAGCAGTACTTC
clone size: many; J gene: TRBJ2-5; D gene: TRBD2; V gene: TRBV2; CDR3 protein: CASSELAGPQETQYF; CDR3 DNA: TGTGCCAGCAGTGAACTAGCGGGGCCCCAAGAGACCCAGTACTTC
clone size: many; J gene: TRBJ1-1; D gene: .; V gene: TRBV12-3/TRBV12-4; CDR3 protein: CASRGDTEAFF; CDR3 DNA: TGTGCCAGTCGGGGGGACACTGAAGCTTTCTTT
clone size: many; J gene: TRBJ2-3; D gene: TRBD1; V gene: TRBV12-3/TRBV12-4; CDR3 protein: CASMLRDRESDTQYF; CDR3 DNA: TGTGCCAGCATGCTTCGGGACAGGGAGTCAGATACGCAGTATTTT
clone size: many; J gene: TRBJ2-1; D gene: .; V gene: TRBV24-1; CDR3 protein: CATSDGGSYNEQFF; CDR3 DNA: TGTGCCACCAGTGACGGGGGCTCCTACAATGAGCAGTTCTTC
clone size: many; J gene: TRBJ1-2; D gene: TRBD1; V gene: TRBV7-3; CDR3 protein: CASSLTGTGVYGYTF; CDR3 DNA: TGTGCCAGCAGCTTAACGGGGACAGGGGTTTATGGCTACACCTTC
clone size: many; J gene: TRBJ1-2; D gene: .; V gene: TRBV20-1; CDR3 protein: CSARGGVRGPYGYTF; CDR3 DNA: TGCAGTGCTAGAGGGGGAGTTCGGGGGCCCTATGGCTACACCTTC
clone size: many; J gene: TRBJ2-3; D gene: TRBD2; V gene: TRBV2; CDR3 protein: CASRVAGATDTQYF; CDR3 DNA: TGTGCCAGCAGAGTAGCGGGGGCAACAGATACGCAGTATTTT
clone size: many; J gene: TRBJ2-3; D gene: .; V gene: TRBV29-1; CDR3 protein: CGVLTDTQYF; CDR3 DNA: TGCGGCGTCCTCACAGATACGCAGTATTTT
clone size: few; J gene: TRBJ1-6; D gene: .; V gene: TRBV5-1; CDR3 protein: CASSLAGSDSPLNF; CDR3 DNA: TGCGCCAGCAGCTTGGCCGGATCTGATTCACCCCTCAACTTT
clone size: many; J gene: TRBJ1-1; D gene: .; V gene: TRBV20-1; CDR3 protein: CSARQSTEAFF; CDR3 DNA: TGCAGTGCTAGGCAGAGCACTGAAGCTTTCTTT